A selection of T cell receptor beta chains follows, all from one sample in a study of blood T cell repertoires in COVID-19. Profiling relied on immunoSEQ multiplex PCR, and the TCRdb table lists in-frame clones only, not all of them. The repertoire holds some 150,000 clones, 84% seen once, with roughly two fifths in the top ten. The sample was peripheral blood. The receptors were sampled from a human donor in a cohort sampled during active COVID-19. The CDR3 runs from the conserved cysteine through the conserved F or W. D genes are given only for firm matches. Size values are once, few and many counts, or a class for expanded clones, and some rows have none.

>TRBV11-3|NA|NA|TRBJ1-2
TGTGCCAGCAGCCCCCGAGGGTCTAACTATGGCTACACCTTC
CASSPRGSNYGYTF
>TRBV5-5|NA|NA|TRBJ2-5
TGTGCCAGCAGTATGGGGGGTGCCGGAGAGACCCAGTACTTC
CASSMGGAGETQYF
>TRBV18|TRBD1|NA|TRBJ1-5
TGTGCCAGCTCAGGACAGGGGGCAGTCAGCAATCAGCCCCAGCATTTT
CASSGQGAVSNQPQHF
>TRBV4-3|TRBD1|NA|TRBJ2-7
TGCGCCAGCAGCCTACAGGGGGGTCTCTCCTACGAGCAGTACTTC
CASSLQGGLSYEQYF
>TRBV5-1|NA|NA|TRBJ1-2
TGCGCCAGCGCGGCCCAGGGAGGTGGCTACACCTTC
CASAAQGGGYTF
>TRBV5-1|TRBD1|NA|TRBJ2-7
TGCGCCAGCAGCTTGGGGGGGACAGGAGCCCACGAGCAGTACTTC
CASSLGGTGAHEQYF
>TRBV7-2|TRBD1|NA|TRBJ1-6
TGTGCCAGCAGCTCGACAGGGGGCGATGGTTCACCCCTCCACTTT
CASSSTGGDGSPLHF
>TRBV2|NA|once|TRBJ2-1
TGTGCCATCCGGGCGGGGAATGAGCAGTTCTTC
CAIRAGNEQFF
>TRBV28|TRBD1|NA|TRBJ1-5
TGTGCCAGCAGCAGGGACAGTGAATCTAATCAGCCCCAGCATTTT
CASSRDSESNQPQHF
>TRBV7-8|NA|NA|TRBJ2-2
TGTGCCAGCAGCGCGCGCGGGGAGCTGTTTTTT
CASSARGELFF
>TRBV5-4|TRBD2|NA|TRBJ2-5
TGTGCCAGCAGCTTCAAAGCGGGAGGAGGAGAGACCCAGTACTTC
CASSFKAGGGETQYF
>TRBV19|NA|few|TRBJ1-6
TGTGCCAGTGCCCTTGGGGCTAATTCACCCCTCCACTTT
CASALGANSPLHF
>TRBV6-1|TRBD1|NA|TRBJ2-6
TGTGCCAGCAGTGAAGGGACAGGGGTTGGGGCCAACGTCCTGACTTTC
CASSEGTGVGANVLTF
>TRBV21-1|NA|few|TRBJ1-2
TGTGCCAGCAGCTTCGGGCCCGGTAGGGACAGGGGCGCCCCTGGCTACACCTTC
CASSFGPGRDRGAPGYTF
>TRBV11-3|TRBD2|NA|TRBJ2-5
TGTGCCAGCAGCCGAAGAGGGGCTAGCGGGGGGAGAGAGACCCAGTACTTC
CASSRRGASGGRETQYF
>TRBV5-6|TRBD2|NA|TRBJ2-5
TGTGCCAGCAGCTTAAGCGGGGGTTTCGTCGGCGAGACCCAGTACTTC
CASSLSGGFVGETQYF
>TRBV5-1|TRBD1|NA|TRBJ1-5
TGCGCCAGCAGCTCCGGACAGGGGAATCAGCCCCAGCATTTT
CASSSGQGNQPQHF
>TRBV21-1|NA|NA|TRBJ1-1
TGTGCCAGCAGCCCATGGGGGCGGGGACAGGGCGCTGAAGCTTTCTTT
CASSPWGRGQGAEAFF
>TRBV29-1|NA|NA|TRBJ1-3
TGCAGCGTGGGACACAGCTCTGGAAACACCATATATTTT
CSVGHSSGNTIYF
>TRBV5-1|TRBD1|NA|TRBJ1-4
TGCGCCAGCAGCTCAGACAGGGGGGTCAGGGAAAAACTGTTTTTT
CASSSDRGVREKLFF
>TRBV10-3|TRBD2|NA|TRBJ2-3
TGTGCCATCAGTGAGGCGGGGGGGACAGATACGCAGTATTTT
CAISEAGGTDTQYF
>TRBV5-1|NA|NA|TRBJ2-5
TGCGCCAGCAGTCAGCCCCGGGGGACCCAAGAGACCCAGTACTTC
CASSQPRGTQETQYF
>TRBV30|NA|NA|TRBJ1-1
TGTGCCTGGAGTCTTGGGGGAGGAAGCACTGAAGCTTTCTTT
CAWSLGGGSTEAFF
>TRBV19|NA|few|TRBJ2-7
TGTGCCAGTAGTGTACAGGACAGCTCCTACGAGCAGTACTTC
CASSVQDSSYEQYF
>TRBV28|TRBD2|NA|TRBJ2-3
TGTGCCAGCAGTCAGTTGGTAGCGGGAGCTGATACGCAGTATTTT
CASSQLVAGADTQYF
>TRBV24-1|NA|NA|TRBJ2-3
TGTGCCACCAGTGATGGAAGAGTAGGAAGCCGCGGTACGCAGTATTTT
CATSDGRVGSRGTQYF
>TRBV5-5|TRBD2|NA|TRBJ2-1
TGTGCCAGCAACCCTAAGGCTAGCGGGAGGGGTGGGGAGCAGTTCTTC
CASNPKASGRGGEQFF